The entry below describes one TCR beta chain. This sample is part of a study of blood T cell repertoires in COVID-19. CDR1 and CDR2 from the germline V gene are LGHNA and YSLEER. V lost 1 base and J lost 0, with 11 bases in between. This CDR3 contains 16 residues. Generated by immunoSEQ multiplex PCR, the TCRdb table keeps only in-frame clones and is missing some. This table holds roughly 350,000 clones, about 93% found once. Input material: peripheral blood. This sequence joins TRBV4-3 and TRBJ2-3; TRBD1 is a possible D gene (5 bases). The TCR sequence derives from a woman aged 18-29 years who had recovered from COVID-19. The DNA for the CDR3 is TGCGCCAGCAGCCAAGTAGGACATACTAGCACAGATACGCAGTATTTT. This sequence encodes CASSQVGHTSTDTQYF.